These 11 T cell receptor beta chains share one sample of origin, sequenced in a study of shared clonotypes between healthy human individuals. This table comes from immunoSEQ multiplex PCR, and its TCRdb copy is limited to in-frame clones, with some not included. The repertoire has more than 2,000,000 clones, approximately 95% of them found once; the top ten carry 0.35% to 0.5%. The specimen was naive CD4+ T cells from PBMCs. Subset reported: CD45RA+ positively selected. Receptor source: a man between 18 and 35 years old in good health. Some clones in this sample may be carry-over from other donors' samples.

The V gene is TRBV5-1, the J gene TRBJ2-3; no definite D call. CDR1 and CDR2 from the germline V gene are SGHRS and YFSETQ. Trimming pared 0 bases from V and 0 bases from J, leaving 8 bases between. This CDR3 spans 15 amino acids. Written as DNA, the CDR3 is TGCGCCAGCAGCTTGGGGCCGGAGAGCACAGATACGCAGTATTTT. This gives the protein CASSLGPESTDTQYF. Together with reference TRBV5-1 and TRBJ2-3, the CDR3 gives the full variable domain: KAGVTQTPRYLIKTRGQQVTLSCSPISGHRSVSWYQQTPGQGLQFLFEYFSETQRNKGNFPGRFSGRQFSNSRSEMNVSTLELGDSALYLCASSLGPESTDTQYFGPGTRLTVL.

Only one count was recorded for this clone. V is TRBV9 and J is TRBJ2-7; D unresolved. This CDR3 is built from 13 residues. The germline V and J ends were trimmed by 3 bases and 6 bases, with 13 bases remaining between them. Germline V gene sequence: CDR1 SGDLS, CDR2 YYNGEE. Written as DNA, the CDR3 is TGTGCCAGCAGCGGTCACGTCAGAGGCGAGCAGTACTTC. Protein sequence: CASSGHVRGEQYF.

The chain has TRBV7-8 and TRBJ2-7; the D gene is possibly TRBD1 (6 bases). CDR1 and CDR2 from the germline V gene are SGHVS and FQNEAQ. Trimming stripped 5 bases from V and 0 bases from J, with 11 bases between. CDR3 length: 14 residues. CDR3 in amino acids: CASSPRTDSYEQYF. CDR3 coding DNA: TGTGCCAGCAGCCCGAGGACAGACTCCTACGAGCAGTACTTC.

The chain employs TRBV6-1 and TRBJ1-1; D is undetermined. Germline assignment: CDR1 MNHNS and CDR2 SASEGT. CDR3 length: 13 amino acids. V was shortened by 4 bases and J by 1 base, with 7 bases between the two germline ends. The CDR3 region is CASSAQPNTEAFF. In nucleotides, the CDR3 is TGTGCCAGCAGTGCACAGCCGAACACTGAAGCTTTCTTT.

Comment on this clone: The sample has other DNA sequences that encode this CDR3 too. The chain is built from TRBV5-1 and TRBJ1-3; a weak D match, TRBD1 (6 bases). The CDR3 is made up of 15 amino acids. V lost 0 bases to trimming and J lost 1 base, with 8 bases between them. Germline CDR1 SGHRS, CDR2 YFSETQ. The CDR3 DNA sequence: TGCGCCAGCAGCTTGGAAGGGGGGTCTGGAAACACCATATATTTT. This translates into CASSLEGGSGNTIYF.

This clone was detected only once. V usage is TRBV30 and J usage is TRBJ1-1; no reliable D call. This CDR3 is built from 11 residues. V lost 7 bases and J 3 bases, leaving 9 bases between the germline ends. CDR1 GTSNPN and CDR2 SVGIG come from the germline V gene (reference sequence). CDR3 sequence (DNA): TGTGCCTTTCAGAGGGACACTGAAGCTTTCTTT. Its translation: CAFQRDTEAFF.

V gene TRBV5-4 combines with J gene TRBJ2-1, with a tentative D call TRBD1 (5 bases). Deletions cut 2 bases from V and 3 bases from J, with 15 bases between. Germline loops: CDR1 SGHNT, CDR2 YYREEE (reference sequence). This CDR3 is 16 amino acids long. The CDR3 sequence is CASSFLQGASYNEQFF. For the CDR3, the DNA is TGTGCCAGCAGCTTCCTTCAGGGTGCGAGCTACAATGAGCAGTTCTTC.

This clone was counted a single time. The chain has TRBV5-6 and TRBJ2-2; possible D gene TRBD2, 5 bases. Germline V CDR1 and CDR2: SGHDT, YYEEEE. Trimming stripped 0 bases from V and 1 base from J, with 13 bases between. The CDR3 spans 17 residues. The CDR3 loop is CASSLARGGGNTGELFF. The DNA for the CDR3 is TGTGCCAGCAGCTTGGCCCGGGGTGGAGGGAACACCGGGGAGCTGTTTTTT.

The J gene is TRBJ2-5, the V gene TRBV14; maybe TRBD1 (6 bases). The CDR3 sequence is 14 residues long. Trimming removed 6 bases from V and 5 bases from J, with 16 bases in between. CDR1 is SGHDN and CDR2 is FVKESK in the germline V gene. CDR3 amino acids: CASSHRAVGETQYF. The CDR3 DNA reads TGTGCCAGCAGTCACAGGGCCGTGGGGGAGACCCAGTACTTC.

The chain links TRBV5-1 to TRBJ1-4; 7 positions match TRBD1. From germline, CDR1 is SGHRS and CDR2 YFSETQ. V shed 0 bases, J shed 7 bases, and the junction held 3 bases outside the gene matches. This CDR3 has 14 residues. The DNA for the CDR3 is TGCGCCAGCAGCTTGGGAGGGGGCTTTGAAAAACTGTTTTTT. This encodes CASSLGGGFEKLFF.

This clone came up once. This chain links TRBV6-6 with TRBJ2-3; D is possibly TRBD1 or TRBD2 (6 bases each). CDR1 MNHNY and CDR2 SVGAGI come from the germline V gene (reference sequence). This CDR3 region has 12 residues. Trimming took off 10 bases at V and 9 bases at J, with 17 bases between the two ends. The CDR3 reads CAISNREETQYF. The CDR3 region has the DNA TGTGCCATTAGTAACAGGGAGGAGACGCAGTATTTT.